Described below is a single TCR beta chain sequence and its context. The data were obtained in a study of blood T cell repertoires in COVID-19. Overall study context: T cells, B-cell-depleted T cells, or PBMCs supplied cDNA or gDNA.

Study processing details: From reference gene primer amplification, estimates of nucleated cell counts were derived. Sequencing was performed with immunoSEQ multiplex PCR; in TCRdb, only in-frame clones are kept and a portion is missing. The DNA was the basis for D and trimming; V, J and clone size are from that table. The table lists about 100,000 clones, 80% to 90% of them singletons. Germline-derived CDR1 and CDR2 are MDHEN and SYDVKM. V was trimmed by 8 bases and J by 1 base, leaving 15 bases between them. This CDR3 is 15 amino acids long. The V gene is TRBV28, the J gene TRBJ1-3; tentatively, D is TRBD1 (5 bases). The sequence was obtained from a human donor in a cohort sampled during active COVID-19. The sequenced sample consisted of peripheral blood. The CDR3 coding sequence is TGTGCCAGCCGAACTGACAGTGCTTCTGGAAACACCATATATTTT. Amino acid sequence: CASRTDSASGNTIYF.